These 27 T cell receptor beta chains originate from one sample sequenced in a study of cytomegalovirus exposure and HLA in healthy donors. With 60 Vbeta and 13 Jbeta primers, the PCR was carried out. The table came from immunoSEQ multiplex PCR; TCRdb's copy has only in-frame clones and leaves some out. This sample's table reports more than 45,000 clones. The sample taken for sequencing was PBMCs. These receptors originate from a woman in her forties in good health and CMV-seronegative.

The chain joins TRBV15 to TRBJ2-7; 10 bases match TRBD2. Trimming removed 9 bases from V and 3 bases from J; junction bases left unmatched: 5. The CDR3 covers 13 residues. Germline lookup yields CDR1 LNHNV and CDR2 YYDKDF (reference sequence). CDR3 sequence reads: CATRLAGFYEQYF. The CDR3 region has the DNA TGTGCCACACGACTAGCGGGTTTCTACGAGCAGTACTTC.

The chain employs TRBV18 and TRBJ2-2; TRBD2 agrees at 7 bases. Germline V gene sequence: CDR1 KGHSH, CDR2 LQKENI. This CDR3 has 14 residues. The junction had 1 base not matched to a gene; V was cut back by 0 bases and J by 6 bases. The CDR3 region is CASSPPSGAGELFF. CDR3 nucleotides: TGTGCCAGCTCACCACCGAGCGGGGCCGGGGAGCTGTTTTTT.

V and J are TRBV4-1 and TRBJ2-7; D unresolved. CDR3 length: 16 amino acids. V lost 4 bases and J 3 bases, leaving 19 bases between the germline ends. Germline CDR1 MGHRA, CDR2 YSYEKL. CDR3 DNA sequence: TGCGCCAGCAGCCGTTCCATGGCTCCCAATGTCTACGAGCAGTACTTC. It is translated as CASSRSMAPNVYEQYF.

This chain joins TRBV4-1 and TRBJ1-2; 7 bases fit TRBD1. Germline-derived CDR1 and CDR2 are MGHRA and YSYEKL. V trimming: 4 bases; J trimming: 6 bases; junction bases outside the gene matches: 20. The CDR3 runs 18 residues. The CDR3 spells CASSPVRGDRVGVNGYTF. The DNA of the CDR3 is TGCGCCAGCAGCCCAGTCAGGGGTGACAGGGTGGGAGTTAATGGCTACACCTTC.

The rearrangement uses TRBV6-5 and TRBJ2-7; D may be TRBD2 (6 bases). V was shortened by 8 bases and J by 4 bases, with 15 bases between the two germline ends. CDR1 MNHEY and CDR2 SVGAGI come from the germline V gene. This CDR3 has 13 amino acids. The CDR3 DNA sequence: TGTGCCAGCGGCGGCGGGGTGGTATACGAGCAGTACTTC. Translation: CASGGGVVYEQYF.

V gene TRBV4-2 combines with J gene TRBJ1-2; 7 nucleotides agree with TRBD1. This CDR3 spans 14 amino acids. Per germline, CDR1 LGHNA and CDR2 YNFKEQ. Trimming at V came to 1 base and at J to 4 bases, leaving 3 bases not matched to a gene. CDR3 nucleotides: TGTGCCAGCAGCCAAGGACAGGGCGGCTATGGCTACACCTTC. Translation: CASSQGQGGYGYTF.

V is TRBV28 and J is TRBJ2-7; the match to TRBD2 covers 8 bases. Germline V gene data show CDR1 as MDHEN and CDR2 as SYDVKM. Trimming took 8 bases from V and 2 from J; bases not matched to a gene: 2. The CDR3 totals 12 residues. The DNA for the CDR3 is TGTGCCAGCCGGGGGGGAGCCTACGAGCAGTACTTC. Translation gives CASRGGAYEQYF. Using reference TRBV28 and TRBJ2-7 for the parts outside the CDR3, the full variable domain is DVKVTQSSRYLVKRTGEKVFLECVQDMDHENMFWYRQDPGLGLRLIYFSYDVKMKEKGDIPEGYSVSREKKERFSLILESASTNQTSMYLCASRGGAYEQYFGPGTRLTVT.

The gene calls are TRBV2 and TRBJ2-2; 8 bases are shared with TRBD1. Germline V gene sequence: CDR1 SNHLY, CDR2 FYNNEI. The CDR3 totals 13 residues. J was trimmed by 7 bases and V by 4 bases; bases with no gene match: 2. CDR3 sequence: CASSGQGIGELFF. CDR3 nucleotides: TGTGCCAGCAGTGGACAGGGGATCGGGGAGCTGTTTTTT.

This chain uses TRBV7-9 with TRBJ2-5; D is uncertain. The ends were cut back, 5 bases at V and 1 base at J, with 11 bases in the middle. CDR3 length: 14 residues. Germline V gene data show CDR1 as SEHNR and CDR2 as FQNEAQ (reference sequence). Here the CDR3 reads CASSPPTPQETQYF. In DNA, the CDR3 is TGTGCCAGCAGCCCCCCTACCCCCCAAGAGACCCAGTACTTC.

This chain joins TRBV9 and TRBJ2-7; TRBD2 agrees at 8 bases. Germline V gene data show CDR1 as SGDLS and CDR2 as YYNGEE. The CDR3 is 14 residues long. V lost 4 bases to trimming and J lost 4 bases; unmatched junction nucleotides: 7. The CDR3 loop is CASSPGLASYEQYF. The DNA of the CDR3 is TGTGCCAGCAGCCCTGGACTAGCTTCATACGAGCAGTACTTC.

The CDR3 DNA reads as TGTGCCAGCAGCCAGAAGAACCGCGACACTGAAGCTTTCTTT. Protein: CASSQKNRDTEAFF. The rearrangement links TRBV14 to TRBJ1-1; D remains unclear. The germline V gene encodes CDR1 SGHDN and CDR2 FVKESK. This CDR3 comprises 14 residues. Trimming took off 3 bases at V and 3 bases at J, with 11 bases between the two ends.

The V call is TRBV5-1, the J call TRBJ2-1; no reliable D call. Trimming took off 0 bases at V and 3 bases at J, with 4 bases between the two ends. Germline V CDR1 and CDR2: SGHRS, YFSETQ. The CDR3 covers 13 residues. The CDR3 DNA reads as TGCGCCAGCAGCTTGGCCAGCTACAATGAGCAGTTCTTC. Protein sequence: CASSLASYNEQFF.

The rearrangement links TRBV15 to TRBJ2-5, with 10 bases that match TRBD2. The CDR3 sequence is 17 residues long. V shed 0 bases and J 3 bases; nucleotides not matched to a gene: 7. Germline V gene data show CDR1 as LNHNV and CDR2 as YYDKDF (reference sequence). The CDR3 loop is CATSRDSGRPSEETQYF. The CDR3 DNA follows: TGTGCCACCAGCAGAGATAGCGGGAGGCCCTCGGAAGAGACCCAGTACTTC.

The chain links TRBV2 to TRBJ2-5; 7 bases are shared with TRBD1. The CDR3 is 14 amino acids. Germline lookup yields CDR1 SNHLY and CDR2 FYNNEI. After removal of 5 bases from V and 1 base from J, the junction contained 4 bases not matched to a gene. The CDR3 DNA sequence: TGTGCCAGCAGTTTGGACAGGACCCAAGAGACCCAGTACTTC. Translation gives CASSLDRTQETQYF. Full variable domain (remainder filled in from reference TRBV2 and TRBJ2-5): EPEVTQTPSHQVTQMGQEVILRCVPISNHLYFYWYRQILGQKVEFLVSFYNNEISEKSEIFDDQFSVERPDGSNFTLKIRSTKLEDSAMYFCASSLDRTQETQYFGPGTRLLVL.

The genes are TRBV5-8 and TRBJ2-1, with 15 positions matching TRBD2. V lost 9 bases, J lost 8 bases, and 9 bases stayed unmatched. Germline V gene sequence: CDR1 SGHTS, CDR2 YDEGEE. CDR3 length: 15 residues. The CDR3 region has the DNA TGTGCCATCATGCAATGGACTAGCGGGGGGGATGAGCAGTTCTTC. Translating it yields CAIMQWTSGGDEQFF. The entire variable domain, with the rest obtained from reference TRBV5-8 and TRBJ2-1, is as follows: EAGVTQSPTHLIKTRGQQATLRCSPISGHTSVYWYQQALGLGLQFLLWYDEGEERNRGNFPPRFSGRQFPNYSSELNVNALELEDSALYLCAIMQWTSGGDEQFFGPGTRLTVL.

The chain employs TRBV6-1 and TRBJ1-5, with D maybe TRBD1 (5 bases). Germline lookup yields CDR1 MNHNS and CDR2 SASEGT. This CDR3 is built from 13 residues. Between the trimmed V and J ends, which lost 8 bases and 5 bases, there was a span of 13 bases. The CDR3 sequence is CASGREFDQPQHF. CDR3 in DNA: TGTGCCAGCGGCAGGGAATTTGATCAGCCCCAGCATTTT.

This sequence joins TRBV6-5 and TRBJ1-2, with unresolved D. The CDR3 extends over 15 amino acids. Deletions cut 2 bases from V and 8 bases from J, with 18 bases between. Germline CDR1 is MNHEY and CDR2 is SVGAGI. The CDR3 loop is CASSYTDGREGGYTF. Written as DNA, the CDR3 is TGTGCCAGCAGTTACACCGACGGTAGGGAGGGAGGCTACACCTTC.

By frequency, this clone is medium-sized (0.01 to 0.1%). The rearrangement links TRBV6-6 to TRBJ1-2, with no clear D. Trimming shortened V by 3 bases and J by 8 bases, and 7 bases separated the two germline ends. Germline loops: CDR1 MNHNY, CDR2 SVGAGI (reference sequence). CDR3 length: 11 residues. The CDR3 region is CASSYPEGYTF. As DNA, the CDR3 is TGTGCCAGCAGTTATCCGGAGGGCTACACCTTC.

The chain's CDR3 is CASSPSQGASGNTIYF. DNA for the CDR3: TGTGCCAGCTCACCATCCCAGGGGGCATCAGGAAACACCATATATTTT. J is TRBJ1-3 and V is TRBV18; 8 bases are shared with TRBD1. Germline loops: CDR1 KGHSH, CDR2 LQKENI. With 2 bases clipped from V and 4 bases from J, the junction kept 7 bases outside the gene matches. The CDR3 loop spans 16 amino acids.

The V gene is TRBV7-9, the J gene TRBJ2-5; TRBD1 might be the D (5 bases). From germline, CDR1 is SEHNR and CDR2 FQNEAQ (reference sequence). This CDR3 is 13 amino acids long. V lost 3 bases, J lost 3 bases, and 8 bases lay in between. The CDR3 sequence is CASSFGAKETQYF. CDR3 DNA: TGTGCCAGCAGCTTTGGGGCCAAAGAGACCCAGTACTTC.

The chain has TRBV19 and TRBJ2-5; the D gene is possibly TRBD2 (6 bases). The CDR3 totals 16 residues. CDR1 is LNHDA and CDR2 is SQIVND in the germline V gene (reference sequence). Trimming removed 6 bases from V and 7 bases from J, with 24 bases in between. CDR3 residues: CASSPSGLGPGGTQYF. CDR3 bases: TGTGCCAGTAGCCCCAGTGGTTTGGGGCCCGGGGGGACCCAGTACTTC. The full variable domain, its missing parts supplied by reference TRBV19 and TRBJ2-5, is DGGITQSPKYLFRKEGQNVTLSCEQNLNHDAMYWYRQDPGQGLRLIYYSQIVNDFQKGDIAEGYSVSREKKESFPLTVTSAQKNPTAFYLCASSPSGLGPGGTQYFGPGTRLLVL.

The chain links TRBV6-5 to TRBJ2-2, with 7 bases that match TRBD2. The junction had 8 bases not matched to a gene; V was cut back by 0 bases and J by 7 bases. Germline CDR1 reads MNHEY; CDR2 reads SVGAGI. The CDR3 is made up of 16 amino acids. CDR3 DNA: TGTGCCAGCAGTTACTCGGCGGGGGTTGGTTTCGGGGAGCTGTTTTTT. Translating gives CASSYSAGVGFGELFF.

The chain has TRBV7-8 and TRBJ1-5; D gene unclear. Between the trimmed V and J ends, which lost 1 base and 2 bases, there was a span of 24 bases. This CDR3 has 20 residues. CDR1 and CDR2 from the germline V gene are SGHVS and FQNEAQ. The CDR3 region is CASSLGGLRGKYDRNQPQHF. CDR3 bases: TGTGCCAGCAGCTTAGGGGGTCTTCGGGGAAAATACGATCGCAATCAGCCCCAGCATTTT. The whole variable domain, remainder taken from reference TRBV7-8 and TRBJ1-5, is GAGVSQSPRYKVAKRGQDVALRCDPISGHVSLFWYQQALGQGPEFLTYFQNEAQLDKSGLPSDRFFAERPEGSVSTLKIQRTQQEDSAVYLCASSLGGLRGKYDRNQPQHFGDGTRLSIL.

The chain combines TRBV4-2 with TRBJ1-2; D remains unclear. V was trimmed by 3 bases and J by 8 bases, leaving 16 bases between them. This CDR3 region has 14 residues. CDR1 and CDR2 (germline): LGHNA, YNFKEQ. In nucleotides, the CDR3 is TGTGCCAGCAGCCAGGAAACAAACAGTGGCGGCTACACCTTC. Translated, it gives CASSQETNSGGYTF.

The chain has TRBV6-6 and TRBJ2-7; D might be TRBD2 (5 bases). Trimming took 7 bases from V and 2 from J, leaving 15 bases between them. This CDR3 is 14 amino acids long. Per the germline V gene, CDR1 is MNHNY and CDR2 is SVGAGI (reference sequence). The CDR3 coding sequence is TGTGCCAGCATAGAGGGTGGTGGTGCCTACGAGCAGTACTTC. Amino acids: CASIEGGGAYEQYF.

The genes are TRBV29-1 and TRBJ1-2, with 7 bases that match TRBD1. Germline assignment: CDR1 SQVTM and CDR2 ANQGSEA. This CDR3 spans 16 amino acids. The J segment lost 0 bases and the V segment lost 0 bases, leaving 7 bases of the junction unmatched. In DNA form, the CDR3 reads TGCAGCGTTGAAGATCTAGACAGGGAGGCTAACTATGGCTACACCTTC. It translates to CSVEDLDREANYGYTF.

This sequence joins TRBV11-3 and TRBJ1-1; D unresolved. Trimming stripped 3 bases from V and 5 bases from J, with 22 bases between. The CDR3 sequence is 17 residues long. CDR1 is SGHNT, CDR2 YENEEA, per germline. In nucleotides, the CDR3 is TGTGCCAGCAGCTTTATCCGCGGTCTGGGTATAGTAACTGAAGCTTTCTTT. It translates to CASSFIRGLGIVTEAFF.